The sequence of this TCR beta chain was determined in a study of T cell responses to AZD1222 COVID-19 vaccine. Study-wide results and limits: White British people made up most donors, females outnumbered males, and clonal diversity was possibly underestimated. Repertoires were sampled only after the peak T cell response. Only a handful of AZD1222 recipients were seropositive at baseline.

Profiled with immunoSEQ multiplex PCR; TCRdb holds only in-frame clones, not every one. The sample lists 150,000 to 200,000 clones, roughly 93% occurring once. Worth noting for this clone: Antigen: not known.

The CDR3 loop spans 14 amino acids. Germline-derived CDR1 and CDR2 are MDHEN and SYDVKM. The germline V and J ends were trimmed by 5 bases and 5 bases, with 15 bases remaining between them. The specimen was peripheral blood, collected on day 0 of AZD1222 vaccination. The chain links TRBV28 to TRBJ2-5; unclear D gene. The receptor comes from an adult in good health. CDR3 bases: TGTGCCAGCAGTCCGCCCCGTGTTGTCGAGACCCAGTACTTC. Encoded protein: CASSPPRVVETQYF.